Listed below are T cell receptor beta chains from one sample, sequenced in a study of shared clonotypes between healthy human individuals. The method was immunoSEQ multiplex PCR; TCRdb's version includes in-frame clones alone and lacks a portion of them. The sample consists of approximately 340,000 clones, approximately 79% of them appearing once. Sequenced material: memory CD4+ T cells sorted from blood. The origin of the receptors is a young man in good health. Both conserved end residues are part of each CDR3.

v_gene	j_gene	CDR3aa
TRBV20-1	TRBJ1-1	CSASRGEETFF
TRBV5-6	TRBJ1-2	CASSSGTGKGYGYTF
TRBV6-5	TRBJ1-2	CASSYSSGVRSGYTF
TRBV11-2	TRBJ2-6	CASSPKWGQDYSGANVLTF
TRBV25-1	TRBJ2-6	CASSGLQESSGANVLTF
TRBV18	TRBJ2-7	CASSPVNYEQYF
TRBV7-2	TRBJ2-5	CASSSGSSRETQYF
TRBV7-2	TRBJ2-2	CASSQSRHTGELFF
TRBV7-2	TRBJ2-7	CASSLAHGRNYEQYF
TRBV11-2	TRBJ2-1	CASSATWGGDNEQFF
TRBV5-1	TRBJ1-3	CASSVGNRAGSGNTIYF
TRBV5-1	TRBJ2-1	CASSLDGLPGQRYNEQFF
TRBV7-9	TRBJ2-7	CASSPLHEQYF
TRBV2	TRBJ2-7	CASSSTQTSGTAYEQYF
TRBV11-3	TRBJ2-3	CASSLGRDRGLDTQYF
TRBV9	TRBJ2-5	CASSAQVGETQYF
TRBV7-3	TRBJ2-1	CASSLTGLVNEQFF
TRBV19	TRBJ2-6	CASSSVAGANVLTF
TRBV18	TRBJ2-3	CASSPPRGDTQYF
TRBV27	TRBJ2-3	CASSLGRRGDTQYF
TRBV7-8	TRBJ1-5	CASSLGGTDQPQHF
TRBV19	TRBJ2-5	CASSPLRTGQETQYF
TRBV5-4	TRBJ2-5	CASSLAGGETQYF
TRBV7-8	TRBJ2-1	CASSLGGFSYNEQFF
TRBV11-2	TRBJ1-3	CASSSTRTSGNTIYF
TRBV7-3	TRBJ2-5	CASSQGQGREETQYF
TRBV30	TRBJ2-7	CAWSEGVLAARISYEQYF
TRBV27	TRBJ1-3	CASSPWASPGNTIYF
TRBV5-1	TRBJ2-1	CASSRQGRGSYNEQFF
TRBV9	TRBJ2-1	CASSEAGWPYNEQFF
TRBV18	TRBJ1-4	CASSPRTGPSEKLFF
TRBV9	TRBJ2-5	CASSPDSLSKVTQYF
TRBV4-2	TRBJ1-5	CASSQGFQDNQPQHF
TRBV7-6	TRBJ2-7	CASSRTYPGQGGYEQYF
TRBV7-9	TRBJ1-4	CASSFGSRDEKLFF
TRBV10-3	TRBJ1-1	CAIAGNTEAFF
TRBV5-1	TRBJ2-2	CASSLLTSGDTGELFF
TRBV5-5	TRBJ2-5	CASSLDWGRETQYF
TRBV29-1	TRBJ1-5	CSVKGADQPQHF
TRBV18	TRBJ2-5	CASSPPLEETQYF
TRBV5-4	TRBJ2-7	CASSLTLAGVNEQYF
TRBV6-5	TRBJ2-1	CASTPGLAIPEQFF
TRBV6-1	TRBJ2-2	CASSILAEVTGELFF
TRBV5-5	TRBJ1-6	CASSLLNSPLHF